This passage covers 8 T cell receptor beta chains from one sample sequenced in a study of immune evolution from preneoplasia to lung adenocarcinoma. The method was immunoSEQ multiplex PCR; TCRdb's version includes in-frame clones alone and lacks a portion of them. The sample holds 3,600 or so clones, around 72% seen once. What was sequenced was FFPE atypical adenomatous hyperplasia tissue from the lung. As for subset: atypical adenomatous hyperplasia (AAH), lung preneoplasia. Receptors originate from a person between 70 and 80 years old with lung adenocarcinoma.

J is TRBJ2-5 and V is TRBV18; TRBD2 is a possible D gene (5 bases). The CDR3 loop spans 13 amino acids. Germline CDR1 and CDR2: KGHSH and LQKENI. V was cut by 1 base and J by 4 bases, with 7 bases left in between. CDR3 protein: CASSPLGRETQYF. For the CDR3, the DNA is TGTGCCAGCTCACCACTTGGGAGAGAGACCCAGTACTTC.

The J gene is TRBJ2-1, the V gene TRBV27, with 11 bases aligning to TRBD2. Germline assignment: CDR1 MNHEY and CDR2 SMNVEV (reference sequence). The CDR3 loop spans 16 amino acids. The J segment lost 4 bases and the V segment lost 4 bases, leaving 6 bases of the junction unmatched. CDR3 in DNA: TGTGCCAGCAGTTATAGCGGGAGGGCCGTATACAATGAGCAGTTCTTC. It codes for CASSYSGRAVYNEQFF.

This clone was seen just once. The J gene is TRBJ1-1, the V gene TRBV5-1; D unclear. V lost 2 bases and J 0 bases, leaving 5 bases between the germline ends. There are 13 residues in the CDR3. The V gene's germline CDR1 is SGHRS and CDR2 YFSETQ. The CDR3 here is CASSFVLNTEAFF. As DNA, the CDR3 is TGCGCCAGCAGCTTCGTCTTGAACACTGAAGCTTTCTTT.

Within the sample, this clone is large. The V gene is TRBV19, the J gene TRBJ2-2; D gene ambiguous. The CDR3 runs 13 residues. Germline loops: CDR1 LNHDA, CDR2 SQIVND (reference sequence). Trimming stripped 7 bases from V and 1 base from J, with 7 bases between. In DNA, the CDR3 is TGTGCCAGTACGGTCCGGAACACCGGGGAGCTGTTTTTT. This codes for CASTVRNTGELFF.

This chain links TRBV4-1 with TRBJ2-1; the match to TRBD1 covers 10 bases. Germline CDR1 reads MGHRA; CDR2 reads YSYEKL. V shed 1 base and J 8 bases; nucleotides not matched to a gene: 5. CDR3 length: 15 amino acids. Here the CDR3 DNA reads TGCGCCAGCAGCCAAGGCCTGACAGGGGGCTATGAGCAGTTCTTC. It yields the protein CASSQGLTGGYEQFF.

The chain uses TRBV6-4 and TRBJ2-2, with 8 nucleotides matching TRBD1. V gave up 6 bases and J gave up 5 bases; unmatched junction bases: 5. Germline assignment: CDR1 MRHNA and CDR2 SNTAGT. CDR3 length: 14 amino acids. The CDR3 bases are TGTGCCAGCAGGGCAGGGGGCGAGACCGGGGAGCTGTTTTTT. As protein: CASRAGGETGELFF.

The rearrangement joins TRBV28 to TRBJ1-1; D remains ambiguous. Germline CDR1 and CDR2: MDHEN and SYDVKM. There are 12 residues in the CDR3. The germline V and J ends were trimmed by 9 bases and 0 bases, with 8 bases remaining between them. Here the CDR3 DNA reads TGTGCCAGTTGCAGCTTGAACACTGAAGCTTTCTTT. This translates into CASCSLNTEAFF. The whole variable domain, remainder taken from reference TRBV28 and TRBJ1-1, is DVKVTQSSRYLVKRTGEKVFLECVQDMDHENMFWYRQDPGLGLRLIYFSYDVKMKEKGDIPEGYSVSREKKERFSLILESASTNQTSMYLCASCSLNTEAFFGQGTRLTVV.

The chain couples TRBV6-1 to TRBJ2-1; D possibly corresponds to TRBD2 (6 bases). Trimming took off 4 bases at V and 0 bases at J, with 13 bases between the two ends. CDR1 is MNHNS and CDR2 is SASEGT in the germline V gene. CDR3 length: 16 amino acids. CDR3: CASSARDSPSYNEQFF. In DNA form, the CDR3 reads TGTGCCAGCAGTGCTCGGGACTCTCCCTCCTACAATGAGCAGTTCTTC.